The rows below give T cell receptor beta chains drawn from one sample of a study of glioma-infiltrating T cells. TCRdb reprocessed the multiplex PCR reads with MiXCR, giving one entry per CDR3 protein. The sample yields 9,500 to 15,000 distinct CDR3 sequences, 26% seen once. The sequenced material came from glioma tissue, nonneoplastic brain tissue, or PBMCs (not recorded which). Every receptor here comes from a human donor with low-grade glioma or glioblastoma, undergoing nonglioma brain surgery, or in good health (not recorded which). Both conserved end residues are part of each CDR3. A D gene is named only where the DNA matches it firmly. Expanded clones are given a class, and other clones once, few, many or no size at all.

abundance	d_gene	v_gene	j_gene	CDR3nt	CDR3aa
many	TRBD2	TRBV20-1	TRBJ2-1	TGCAGTGCTAGAGATTCGGAGCGGGAGTTTGGTGAGCAGTTCTTC	CSARDSEREFGEQFF
.	.	TRBV2	TRBJ1-1	TGTGCCAGCAGTGTCGGCGACACCTCCCAGGGGAACACTGAAGCTTTCTTT	CASSVGDTSQGNTEAFF
many	TRBD2	TRBV10-3	TRBJ2-7	TGTGCCATCAGGACCCCGACAGCCGGGGGGGACGAGCAGTACTTC	CAIRTPTAGGDEQYF
few	.	TRBV3-1	TRBJ2-2	TGTGCCAGCAGAACAGGTCGGCGTGCCGGGGAGCTGTTTTTT	CASRTGRRAGELFF
medium-sized	.	TRBV27	TRBJ1-1	TGTGCCAGCAGTTTATCGGGCAGGGCCAAAGCTTTCTTT	CASSLSGRAKAFF
.	.	TRBV7-9	TRBJ2-5	TGTGCCAGCAGACCCCAAGTGGGTCAAGAGACCCAGTACTTC	CASRPQVGQETQYF
medium-sized	TRBD2	TRBV20-1	TRBJ2-1	TGCAGTGCTAGAAACCAGGCGGGAGTCCTCAATGAGCAGTTCTTC	CSARNQAGVLNEQFF
.	TRBD2	TRBV2	TRBJ2-1	TGTGCCAGCATGCTAGCGGGAGGGCCGTCGTCGACCTACAATGAGCAGTTCTTC	CASMLAGGPSSTYNEQFF
.	.	TRBV12-3/TRBV12-4	TRBJ2-6	TGTGCCAGCACCATGAACTCCGCTGGGGCCAGCGTCCTGACTTTC	CASTMNSAGASVLTF
few	.	TRBV10-2	TRBJ2-7	TGCGCCAGCAAGGCGATAGCGGAACCGTCCTACGAGCAGTACTTC	CASKAIAEPSYEQYF
once	.	TRBV3-1	TRBJ1-5	TGTGCCAGCACAGGAGATAGCAATCAGCCCCAGCATTTT	CASTGDSNQPQHF
many	TRBD1	TRBV28	TRBJ1-5	TGTGCCAGCAGTACGGCAGGGGGAAGTCAGCCCCAGCATTTT	CASSTAGGSQPQHF
.	TRBD1	TRBV27	TRBJ1-3	TGTTCCAGCAGCCCTGGACAGGTCTCTGGAAGCACCATATATTTT	CSSSPGQVSGSTIYF
few	.	TRBV12-3/TRBV12-4	TRBJ1-6	TGTGCCAGCCGAACTAGTATGGATTCACCCCTCCACTTT	CASRTSMDSPLHF
medium-sized	.	TRBV6-1	TRBJ2-2	TGTGCCAGCATTCTTGCGTCTGCTCTGGACACCGGGGAGCTGTTTTTT	CASILASALDTGELFF
medium-sized	.	TRBV27	TRBJ1-5	TGTGCCAGCAGTTTAACCCCCAATCAGCCCCAGCATTTT	CASSLTPNQPQHF
medium-sized	.	TRBV24-1	TRBJ1-5	TGTGCCACCTCGGACAGTCGCGACAATCAGCCCCAGCATTTT	CATSDSRDNQPQHF
.	.	TRBV19	TRBJ2-1	TGTGCCAGTAGTATCCCCGGTACAGGGCCTTCCTCCTACAATGAGCAGTTCTTC	CASSIPGTGPSSYNEQFF
.	TRBD1	TRBV29-1	TRBJ1-1	TGCAGCGTTGAACGACAGGGGTGTATGAACACTGAAGCTTTCTTT	CSVERQGCMNTEAFF
.	.	TRBV7-2	TRBJ1-2	TGTGCCAGCAGGGCCCGCCGTAACTATGGCTACACCTTC	CASRARRNYGYTF
.	.	TRBV11-2	TRBJ2-7	TGTGCCAGCAGCCCCGGAGGGGCCCTCCATTACGAGCAGTACTTC	CASSPGGALHYEQYF
.	TRBD1	TRBV3-1	TRBJ2-5	TGTGCCACCCGGGACAGGGGGCAAGAGACCCAGTACTTC	CATRDRGQETQYF
.	TRBD2	TRBV7-3	TRBJ2-1	TGTGCCACAGCGGGAGGGCCTATGAATGAGCAGATCTTC	CATAGGPMNEQIF
.	.	TRBV11-2	TRBJ1-4	TGTGCCAGCAGCTTGAGTGAAAAACTGTTTTTT	CASSLSEKLFF
many	TRBD2	TRBV20-1	TRBJ2-1	TGCAGTGCTAGCAGCGGGAGGGACTACAATGAGCAGTTCTTC	CSASSGRDYNEQFF
.	.	TRBV28	TRBJ2-7	TGTGCCAGCAGCCCAGGGGGGGGCAGCTCCTACGAGCAGTACTTC	CASSPGGGSSYEQYF
few	TRBD1	TRBV11-2	TRBJ1-6	TGTGCCAGCAGCTTAGTGACAGGGCAGGATTCACCCCTCCACTTT	CASSLVTGQDSPLHF
many	.	TRBV28	TRBJ2-1	TGTGCCAGCAGTTCCGTGGGACTGGCTCGGAGTCGGCAGTTCTTC	CASSSVGLARSRQFF
.	.	TRBV29-1	TRBJ2-7	TGCAGCGTTGCGGAGGGTAGCGACGAGCAGTACTTC	CSVAEGSDEQYF
.	.	TRBV30	TRBJ1-1	TGTGCCTGCGGACGGAACACTGAAGCTTCCTTT	CACGRNTEASF
.	.	TRBV12-3/TRBV12-4	TRBJ1-5	TGTGCCAGCAGTTTAGTGTGGGACGGACGAAATCAGCCCCAGCATTTT	CASSLVWDGRNQPQHF
.	.	TRBV27	TRBJ1-5	TGCGCCAGCAGGCTGGGGGCTAGCAATCAGCCCCAGAATTTT	CASRLGASNQPQNF
many	TRBD1	TRBV20-1	TRBJ1-1	TGCAGTGCTGGGGACGGGACAGGGCACACTGAAGCTTTCTTT	CSAGDGTGHTEAFF
medium-sized	TRBD1	TRBV20-1	TRBJ1-6	TGCAGTGCAAACCGGGACAGGGATAATTCACCCCTCCACTTT	CSANRDRDNSPLHF
many	.	TRBV7-6	TRBJ2-3	TGTGCCAGCAGTCGCGGCGGCCGGTACACAGATACGCAGTATTTT	CASSRGGRYTDTQYF
.	TRBD1	TRBV28	TRBJ1-6	TGTGCCAGCAGTTTCCCGAGGACAGGGACGAGCTCCTATAATTCACCCCTCCACTTT	CASSFPRTGTSSYNSPLHF
few	.	TRBV6-1	TRBJ1-1	TGCGCCAGCATCGCAGAGAACACTGAAGCTTTCTTT	CASIAENTEAFF
many	.	TRBV5-4	TRBJ2-5	TGTGCCAGCAGCGTGGCAACAGGGTGGGGGGAGACCCAGTACTTC	CASSVATGWGETQYF
.	.	TRBV10-3	TRBJ2-2	TGTGCCATCTGTGAGTCGGTGGATTCCGTGGAGCTGTTTTTT	CAICESVDSVELFF
many	.	TRBV28	TRBJ1-1	TGTGCCAGCAGTTTATGGGACAGCACATTGCGGGCTTTCTTT	CASSLWDSTLRAFF
many	TRBD1	TRBV20-1	TRBJ1-4	TGCAGTGCTAGGGGACAGAATAATGAAAAACTGTTTTTT	CSARGQNNEKLFF
many	.	TRBV15	TRBJ2-1	TGTGCCACCAGCAGAGACTGGGACTACAATGAGCAGTTCTTC	CATSRDWDYNEQFF
.	TRBD1	TRBV7-2	TRBJ2-6	TGTGCCAGCAGTTCCAGACAGGGGCAGTATTCTGGGGCCAACGTCCTGACTTTC	CASSSRQGQYSGANVLTF
many	.	TRBV6-1	TRBJ1-4	TGTGCCAGCAGGAACTGGAGCGATGAACAACTGTTTTTT	CASRNWSDEQLFF
medium-sized	TRBD2	TRBV27	TRBJ2-3	TGTGCCAGCAGTCTAAGCTCTAGCGGGAAAGATACGCAGTATTTT	CASSLSSSGKDTQYF
few	TRBD2	TRBV2	TRBJ2-7	TGTGCCAGCATCCCCGGGGGGGGTTACGAGCAGTACTTC	CASIPGGGYEQYF
medium-sized	.	TRBV6-2/TRBV6-3	TRBJ2-7	TGTGCCAGCAGTTACGTAGGGGGTACCTACGAGCAGTACTTC	CASSYVGGTYEQYF
.	.	TRBV11-2	TRBJ2-7	TGTGCCAGCAGTTCAACGGGACGGACTTACGAGCAGTACTTC	CASSSTGRTYEQYF
.	.	TRBV12-3/TRBV12-4	TRBJ1-2	TGTGCCAGCAGTCTAGTCGGGGGCCGAAATGGCTACACCTTC	CASSLVGGRNGYTF
medium-sized	.	TRBV6-1	TRBJ2-1	TGTGCCAGCAGGAGTCAAGGGGGAGGGGGCAATGAGCAGTTCTTC	CASRSQGGGGNEQFF
.	.	TRBV29-1	TRBJ2-6	TGCAGCGCCGATTCTGGGGCCAACGTCCTGACTTTC	CSADSGANVLTF